Following are 21 T cell receptor beta chains from one sample sequenced in a study of T cell responses to AZD1222 COVID-19 vaccine (dated by TCRdb to about 2021). The library was generated by the immunoSEQ multiplex PCR assay. Held by TCRdb, this immuneACCESS table contains in-frame sequences only and omits some clones. Under half of the omission traces to an unresolved V gene where checked; the cause of the rest is unknown. This sample gives some 130,000 clones in total; 88% of them show up just once. The top ten clonotypes cover over 15% of the sample. The time point label, as the study defines it: baseline before first vaccination. The treatment or condition label for this specimen denotes: meningococcal conjugate vaccine given as trial control. This specimen consisted of peripheral blood, obtained on day 0 of MenACWY control vaccination. The receptor source for this set is an adult in good health.

The V and J genes are TRBV7-9 and TRBJ1-1; D is perhaps TRBD1 (5 bases). CDR1 and CDR2 (germline): SEHNR, FQNEAQ (reference sequence). Trimming pared 5 bases from V and 5 bases from J, leaving 21 bases between. The CDR3 sequence is 16 residues long. Written as DNA, the CDR3 is TGTGCCAGCAGCCCAGACGGGGCAGGGAGGCGAACTGAAGCTTTCTTT. The encoded protein is CASSPDGAGRRTEAFF.

The chain carries TRBV15 and TRBJ1-3; D is unclear. Trimming removed 1 base from V and 4 bases from J, with 11 bases in between. The CDR3 spans 15 residues. Germline lookup yields CDR1 LNHNV and CDR2 YYDKDF (reference sequence). The CDR3 loop reads CATSRGPASGNTIYF. The CDR3, as DNA: TGTGCCACCAGCAGAGGTCCAGCGTCAGGAAACACCATATATTTT. Full variable domain (outside the CDR3, taken from reference TRBV15 and TRBJ1-3): DAMVIQNPRYQVTQFGKPVTLSCSQTLNHNVMYWYQQKSSQAPKLLFHYYDKDFNNEADTPDNFQSRRPNTSFCFLDIRSPGLGDTAMYLCATSRGPASGNTIYFGEGSWLTVV.

This chain connects TRBV5-5 to TRBJ2-6; D is tentatively TRBD1 or TRBD2 (5 bases each). Germline loops: CDR1 SGHKS, CDR2 YYEKEE (reference sequence). CDR3 length: 18 residues. V shed 4 bases and J shed 0 bases, with 17 bases lying between them. The CDR3 here is CASSPPGREYSGANVLTF. The CDR3 nucleotides are TGTGCCAGCAGCCCGCCGGGCAGGGAGTACTCTGGGGCCAACGTCCTGACTTTC.

The chain links TRBV7-8 to TRBJ1-6, with 10 bases that match TRBD1. The CDR3 runs to 17 residues. J lost 5 bases, V lost 5 bases, and 9 bases had no gene match. Germline V gene data show CDR1 as SGHVS and CDR2 as FQNEAQ. This CDR3 reads CASSRRLDRGNNSPLHF. The CDR3 DNA is TGTGCCAGCAGCCGACGTCTGGACAGGGGGAATAATTCACCCCTCCACTTT.

This chain links TRBV25-1 with TRBJ2-1, with D tentatively TRBD1 or TRBD2 (5 bases each). The CDR3 consists of 15 residues. The V gene lost 4 bases and the J gene lost 3 bases, with 13 bases spanning the gap. Germline assignment: CDR1 MGHDK and CDR2 SYGVNS. This CDR3 reads CASSATRGDYNEQFF. DNA of the CDR3: TGTGCCAGCAGTGCGACGAGGGGCGACTACAATGAGCAGTTCTTC.

This clone was found once. This chain connects TRBV19 to TRBJ1-5, with D perhaps matching TRBD1 (6 bases). CDR3 length equals 17 residues. CDR1 is LNHDA and CDR2 is SQIVND in the germline V gene (reference sequence). V shed 0 bases and J shed 6 bases, with 18 bases lying between them. CDR3 region: CASSIDARGGGGQPQHF. CDR3 nucleotide sequence: TGTGCCAGTAGTATAGACGCCCGAGGGGGGGGAGGTCAGCCCCAGCATTTT.

The rearrangement joins TRBV19 to TRBJ2-1, with 15 bases fitting TRBD2. With V trimmed by 5 bases and J by 7 bases, 6 bases remained unmatched. The germline V gene encodes CDR1 LNHDA and CDR2 SQIVND (reference sequence). The CDR3 covers 16 residues. The chain's CDR3 is CASSPSGTSGRNEQFF. Here the CDR3 DNA reads TGTGCCAGTAGTCCGTCCGGGACTAGCGGGAGGAATGAGCAGTTCTTC.

The genes are TRBV5-1 and TRBJ2-7; TRBD2 is a possible D gene (6 bases). The ends were cut back, 0 bases at V and 3 bases at J, with 16 bases in the middle. CDR1 and CDR2 (germline): SGHRS, YFSETQ. The CDR3 covers 16 residues. In DNA form, the CDR3 reads TGCGCCAGCAGCTTGGGGGGAGCTAGCGCCAACTACGAGCAGTACTTC. Translated: CASSLGGASANYEQYF. The entire variable domain, with the rest obtained from reference TRBV5-1 and TRBJ2-7, is as follows: KAGVTQTPRYLIKTRGQQVTLSCSPISGHRSVSWYQQTPGQGLQFLFEYFSETQRNKGNFPGRFSGRQFSNSRSEMNVSTLELGDSALYLCASSLGGASANYEQYFGPGTRLTVT.

The rearrangement links TRBV7-8 to TRBJ2-2; perhaps TRBD1 as D (6 bases). The V end was cut by 1 base, the J end by 4 bases, with 13 bases between. CDR1 is SGHVS and CDR2 is FQNEAQ in the germline V gene. The CDR3 is 16 residues long. The CDR3 here is CASSLGLGAPTGELFF. CDR3 nucleotides: TGTGCCAGCAGCTTAGGGTTGGGGGCGCCCACCGGGGAGCTGTTTTTT.

The rearrangement links TRBV28 to TRBJ2-3, with D unclear. The ends were cut back, 6 bases at V and 0 bases at J, with 13 bases in the middle. CDR1 and CDR2 (germline): MDHEN, SYDVKM. The CDR3 has 15 amino acids. The chain's CDR3 is CASSPPTDSTDTQYF. The DNA of the CDR3 is TGTGCCAGCAGCCCCCCAACAGACAGCACAGATACGCAGTATTTT.

V usage is TRBV5-1 and J usage is TRBJ2-2; 7 bases map to TRBD2. There are 17 residues in the CDR3. The V gene end was trimmed by 3 bases and the J gene end by 0 bases; junction bases not matched to a gene: 8. CDR1 SGHRS and CDR2 YFSETQ come from the germline V gene. The CDR3 sequence: CASSSRASGSNTGELFF. CDR3 nucleotide sequence: TGCGCCAGCAGCTCTCGGGCTAGCGGATCGAACACCGGGGAGCTGTTTTTT.

V is TRBV28 and J is TRBJ1-1, with D perhaps TRBD1 (5 bases). This CDR3 region has 11 residues. The ends were cut back, 9 bases at V and 2 bases at J, with 7 bases in the middle. Germline loops: CDR1 MDHEN, CDR2 SYDVKM. CDR3 coding DNA: TGTGCCAGTAGGGGCAACACTGAAGCTTTCTTT. As protein: CASRGNTEAFF.

This clone occurred a few times. The chain carries TRBV5-4 and TRBJ1-1; D not certain. Deletions cut 3 bases from V and 0 bases from J, with 9 bases between. The germline gives CDR1 SGHNT, CDR2 YYREEE (reference sequence). The CDR3 extends over 14 amino acids. The CDR3 bases are TGTGCCAGCAGCTCGGAACAGCTGAACACTGAAGCTTTCTTT. As protein: CASSSEQLNTEAFF.

This chain links TRBV29-1 with TRBJ2-1, with 11 nucleotides matching TRBD2. V lost 4 bases to trimming and J lost 7 bases; unmatched junction nucleotides: 6. Germline loops: CDR1 SQVTM, CDR2 ANQGSEA. The CDR3 is 14 amino acids. This CDR3 reads CSVATSGRVNEQFF. In nucleotides, the CDR3 is TGCAGCGTTGCTACTAGCGGGAGAGTGAATGAGCAGTTCTTC.

J is TRBJ1-2 and V is TRBV7-9; the D is unclear. Germline V gene sequence: CDR1 SEHNR, CDR2 FQNEAQ (reference sequence). The CDR3 runs 14 residues. Trimming removed 2 bases from V and 3 bases from J, with 10 bases in between. CDR3: CASSLNPDYYGYTF. CDR3 sequence (DNA): TGTGCCAGCAGCTTAAATCCGGACTACTATGGCTACACCTTC.

V and J are TRBV28 and TRBJ2-7, with 8 positions matching TRBD2. Looked up from germline, CDR1 is MDHEN and CDR2 is SYDVKM. This CDR3 has 13 amino acids. After removal of 10 bases from V and 0 bases from J, the junction contained 5 bases not matched to a gene. CDR3 DNA sequence: TGTGCCAACAAGCGGGGGAGCTCCTACGAGCAGTACTTC. Encoded protein: CANKRGSSYEQYF.

J is TRBJ2-7 and V is TRBV7-9; a possible D gene is TRBD1 (6 bases). Between the trimmed V and J ends, which lost 4 bases and 7 bases, there was a span of 14 bases. The germline gives CDR1 SEHNR, CDR2 FQNEAQ (reference sequence). CDR3 size: 13 residues. The CDR3 DNA reads TGTGCCAGCAGCTCTAAAACAGGGTGGGAGCAGTACTTC. As protein: CASSSKTGWEQYF.

V and J are TRBV5-1 and TRBJ2-6; D ambiguous. Between the trimmed V and J ends, which lost 4 bases and 0 bases, there was a span of 8 bases. The CDR3 consists of 15 residues. Germline lookup yields CDR1 SGHRS and CDR2 YFSETQ. The CDR3 loop is CASSTGNSGANVLTF. CDR3 bases: TGCGCCAGCAGCACGGGCAACTCTGGGGCCAACGTCCTGACTTTC.

V usage is TRBV7-9 and J usage is TRBJ2-7; D not certain. There are 11 residues in the CDR3. Trimming shortened V by 5 bases and J by 3 bases, and 5 bases separated the two germline ends. Germline-derived CDR1 and CDR2 are SEHNR and FQNEAQ (reference sequence). This chain's CDR3 is CASSPVYEQYF. The DNA of the CDR3 is TGTGCCAGCAGCCCAGTCTACGAGCAGTACTTC.

The chain couples TRBV6-1 to TRBJ2-7; D is unclear. The CDR3 has 15 amino acids. V lost 0 bases to trimming and J lost 9 bases, with 18 bases between them. Germline-derived CDR1 and CDR2 are MNHNS and SASEGT. As DNA, the CDR3 is TGTGCCAGCAGTGAAGCGAACCGGCCCGTCCTCGGGCAGTACTTC. It specifies CASSEANRPVLGQYF.

The chain recombines TRBV3-1 (or the pseudogene TRBV3-2) with TRBJ2-3; D is perhaps TRBD1 (6 bases). The germline V and J ends were trimmed by 3 bases and 6 bases, with 10 bases remaining between them. The germline V gene has CDR1 LGHDT and CDR2 YNNKEL (reference sequence). The CDR3 is 13 amino acids. The CDR3 DNA sequence: TGTGCCAGCAGCCAGAACAGGGCTGATACGCAGTATTTT. Its protein is CASSQNRADTQYF.